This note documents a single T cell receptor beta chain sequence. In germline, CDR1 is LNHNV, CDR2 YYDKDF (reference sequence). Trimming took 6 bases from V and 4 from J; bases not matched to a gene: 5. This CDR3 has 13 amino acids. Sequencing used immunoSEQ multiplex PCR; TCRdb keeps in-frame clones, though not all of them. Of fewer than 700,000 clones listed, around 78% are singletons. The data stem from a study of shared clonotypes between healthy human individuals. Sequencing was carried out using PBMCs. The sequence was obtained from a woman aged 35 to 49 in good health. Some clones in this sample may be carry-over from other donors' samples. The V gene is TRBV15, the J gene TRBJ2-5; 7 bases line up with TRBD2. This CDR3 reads CATRREHGETQYF. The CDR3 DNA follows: TGTGCCACCAGGCGGGAGCACGGAGAGACCCAGTACTTC.